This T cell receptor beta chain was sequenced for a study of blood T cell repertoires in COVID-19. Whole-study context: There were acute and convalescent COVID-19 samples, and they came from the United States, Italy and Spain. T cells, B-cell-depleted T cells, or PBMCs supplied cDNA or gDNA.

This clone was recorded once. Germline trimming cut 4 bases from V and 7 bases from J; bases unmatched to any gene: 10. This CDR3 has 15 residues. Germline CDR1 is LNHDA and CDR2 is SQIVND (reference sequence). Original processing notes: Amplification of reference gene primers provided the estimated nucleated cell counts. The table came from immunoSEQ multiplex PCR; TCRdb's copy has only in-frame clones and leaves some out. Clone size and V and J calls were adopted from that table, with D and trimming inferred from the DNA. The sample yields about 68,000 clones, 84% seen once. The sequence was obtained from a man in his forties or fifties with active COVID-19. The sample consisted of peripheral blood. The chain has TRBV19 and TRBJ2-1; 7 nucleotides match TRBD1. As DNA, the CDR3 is TGTGCCAGTAGTAGGAGAGACAGGGTAGGAAATGAGCAGTTCTTC. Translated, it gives CASSRRDRVGNEQFF.